Shown below are 21 T cell receptor beta chains from a single sample sequenced in a study of tumor-infiltrating lymphocytes in localized non-small cell lung cancer (dated by TCRdb to 2020 to 2022). The library was prepared using the immunoSEQ multiplex PCR assay. In its TCRdb copy, this immuneACCESS table keeps in-frame sequences only and misses some clones. Where compared with another copy, unresolved V genes explain less than half of these, and the others have no known cause. This sample lists approximately 13,000 clones; 70% to 80% were detected once. Under 15% of the sample is taken by the ten largest. Sequenced sample: lung tumor tissue. The source is a human donor with non-small cell lung cancer.

The chain couples TRBV19 to TRBJ1-3, with D perhaps TRBD1 (6 bases). Trimming shortened V by 5 bases and J by 2 bases, and 16 bases separated the two germline ends. Germline lookup yields CDR1 LNHDA and CDR2 SQIVND (reference sequence). The CDR3 length is 16 residues. The CDR3 loop is CASSPIARGTGNTIYF. The CDR3 nucleotides are TGTGCCAGTAGTCCTATCGCCAGGGGAACTGGAAACACCATATATTTT.

The rearrangement joins TRBV18 to TRBJ2-1; D is perhaps TRBD1 or TRBD2 (5 bases each). Germline CDR1 KGHSH, CDR2 LQKENI. Deletions cut 4 bases from V and 5 bases from J, with 12 bases between. This CDR3 region has 14 residues. The CDR3 protein is CASSRDLKHNEQFF. The CDR3 region has the DNA TGTGCCAGCTCACGGGACCTAAAACACAATGAGCAGTTCTTC.

This chain connects TRBV5-1 to TRBJ2-7, with D possibly matching TRBD1 (5 bases). In germline, CDR1 is SGHRS, CDR2 YFSETQ. Between the trimmed V and J ends, which lost 4 bases and 2 bases, there was a span of 10 bases. The CDR3 totals 13 residues. CDR3 coding DNA: TGCGCCAGCAGCGGCAGGGAAGCCTACGAGCAGTACTTC. The encoded protein is CASSGREAYEQYF.

The chain is built from TRBV23-1 and TRBJ2-2; D is unresolved. TRBV23-1 is placed among ORFs of uncertain function. The CDR3 sequence is 17 residues long. The V and J ends lost 2 bases and 2 bases respectively, with 15 bases between them. Written as DNA, the CDR3 is TGCGCCAGCAGTCAAGCTGGTAGAGCCTCTAACACCGGGGAGCTGTTTTTT. It encodes CASSQAGRASNTGELFF.

The gene calls are TRBV6-1 and TRBJ2-7; D gene ambiguous. This CDR3 spans 10 amino acids. V was cut by 6 bases and J by 5 bases, with 5 bases left in between. The germline gives CDR1 MNHNS, CDR2 SASEGT. The CDR3 nucleotides are TGTGCCAGCAGCCTGGACGAGCAGTACTTC. Its protein is CASSLDEQYF.

This clone was seen a few times. The J gene is TRBJ1-5, the V gene TRBV5-3, with D maybe TRBD1 (5 bases). TRBV5-3 is sorted into the ORF group, with uncertain function. V dropped 0 bases and J dropped 6 bases, with 7 bases sitting between them. This CDR3 is 13 amino acids long. CDR3 sequence reads: CARSLGQGQPQHF. As DNA, the CDR3 is TGTGCCAGAAGCTTGGGGCAGGGTCAGCCCCAGCATTTT.

The V and J genes are TRBV9 and TRBJ2-2, with D unclear. In germline, CDR1 is SGDLS, CDR2 YYNGEE. Trimming left V 0 bases short and J 7 bases short, with 4 bases between. The CDR3 sequence is 12 residues long. The CDR3 DNA is TGTGCCAGCAGCGTAGGAGTCGGGGAGCTGTTTTTT. It codes for CASSVGVGELFF. The variable domain in full, with the rest retrieved from reference TRBV9 and TRBJ2-2, is DSGVTQTPKHLITATGQRVTLRCSPRSGDLSVYWYQQSLDQGLQFLIQYYNGEERAKGNILERFSAQQFPDLHSELNLSSLELGDSALYFCASSVGVGELFFGEGSRLTVL.

The chain employs TRBV5-4 and TRBJ2-7; D gene unclear. Germline-derived CDR1 and CDR2 are SGHNT and YYREEE (reference sequence). The CDR3 consists of 11 residues. The V and J ends lost 3 bases and 0 bases respectively, with 1 base between them. CDR3 sequence reads: CASSSSYEQYF. For the CDR3, the DNA is TGTGCCAGCAGCTCCTCCTACGAGCAGTACTTC.

The rearrangement joins TRBV7-5 to TRBJ2-7; TRBD1, the D gene given by the table, was not confirmed from the DNA. TRBV7-5 counts as a pseudogene. This CDR3 is 12 amino acids long. The CDR3 here is CARSPKTYEQYF. The DNA for the CDR3 is TGTGCCAGAAGCCCCAAAACCTACGAGCAGTACTTC.

The chain is built from TRBV5-5 and TRBJ2-7, with 8 bases that match TRBD1. The germline CDR1 and CDR2 sequences are SGHKS and YYEKEE (reference sequence). This CDR3 has 15 amino acids. Germline trimming cut 1 base from V and 2 bases from J; bases unmatched to any gene: 5. CDR3: CASSLTDRDTYEQYF. For the CDR3, the DNA is TGTGCCAGCAGCTTGACGGACAGGGACACCTACGAGCAGTACTTC.

This chain links TRBV5-1 with TRBJ2-2, with D maybe TRBD2 (5 bases). V lost 0 bases and J 7 bases, leaving 16 bases between the germline ends. From germline, CDR1 is SGHRS and CDR2 YFSETQ. The CDR3 contains 16 residues. CDR3 residues: CASSLESSRLGGELFF. The CDR3 bases are TGCGCCAGCAGCTTGGAGTCTAGCCGTTTGGGCGGGGAGCTGTTTTTT.

CDR3 sequence reads: CASSFHVTTGELFF. CDR3 nucleotide sequence: TGTGCCAGCAGCTTTCACGTCACCACCGGGGAGCTGTTTTTT. The V call is TRBV7-9, the J call TRBJ2-2; D gene ambiguous. The CDR3 sequence is 14 residues long. The germline V gene has CDR1 SEHNR and CDR2 FQNEAQ (reference sequence). V was clipped by 3 bases and J by 4 bases, with 9 bases between them.

The rearrangement joins TRBV5-6 to TRBJ2-3, with a possible D match to TRBD2 (7 bases). CDR1 is SGHDT, CDR2 YYEEEE, per germline. V was cut by 2 bases and J by 4 bases, with 17 bases left in between. The CDR3 consists of 16 residues. CDR3 DNA: TGTGCCAGCAGCTTATTGCGGGGGCTGGAGGCAGATACGCAGTATTTT. Amino acid sequence: CASSLLRGLEADTQYF.

The CDR3 spells CASSTGTGTDTQYF. CDR3 coding DNA: TGCGCCAGCAGCACCGGGACAGGCACAGATACGCAGTATTTT. The V call is TRBV5-1, the J call TRBJ2-3, with TRBD1 matching 7 bases. V trimming: 4 bases; J trimming: 1 base; junction bases outside the gene matches: 3. Germline values: CDR1 SGHRS, CDR2 YFSETQ. This CDR3 is 14 amino acids long.

V and J are TRBV29-1 and TRBJ2-4, with D tentatively TRBD1 (6 bases). Trimming left V 6 bases short and J 0 bases short, with 18 bases between. Per germline, CDR1 SQVTM and CDR2 ANQGSEA. The CDR3 sequence is 16 residues long. In nucleotides, the CDR3 is TGCAGCGTGCGTCTATACCGGGACACAGCCAAAAACATTCAGTACTTC. As protein: CSVRLYRDTAKNIQYF.

V and J are TRBV21-1 and TRBJ2-1; the DNA was not used to check the table's D call, TRBD1. TRBV21-1 is given as a pseudogene. The CDR3 runs to 20 residues. The CDR3 sequence is CASSKEGGVVCLRGGDEQFF. CDR3 in DNA: TGTGCCAGCAGCAAAGAAGGGGGCGTGGTTTGTTTGAGGGGTGGAGATGAGCAGTTCTTC.

The chain links TRBV7-9 to TRBJ2-7, with D possibly matching TRBD1 (5 bases). Germline CDR1 SEHNR, CDR2 FQNEAQ (reference sequence). This CDR3 is built from 13 residues. V was cut by 4 bases and J by 3 bases, with 10 bases left in between. The DNA for the CDR3 is TGTGCCAGCAGCTCGACAGCTTTCTACGAGCAGTACTTC. It encodes CASSSTAFYEQYF.

The rearrangement uses TRBV19 and TRBJ2-3, with TRBD2 matching over 13 bases. The CDR3 is 15 amino acids. Germline V gives CDR1 LNHDA, CDR2 SQIVND (reference sequence). Trimming at V came to 6 bases and at J to 3 bases, leaving 3 bases not matched to a gene. This chain's CDR3 is CASRGTSGTTDTQYF. CDR3 nucleotides: TGTGCCAGTAGGGGGACTAGCGGGACAACAGATACGCAGTATTTT.

The chain carries TRBV19 and TRBJ1-2; D gene uncertain. V shed 1 base and J shed 8 bases, with 11 bases lying between them. This CDR3 spans 13 amino acids. Germline V lookup: CDR1 LNHDA, CDR2 SQIVND (reference sequence). DNA for the CDR3: TGTGCCAGTAGTATAGGTGCTTTTAAAGGCTACACCTTC. Residues: CASSIGAFKGYTF.

The V and J genes are TRBV7-9 and TRBJ2-3; D not resolved. V dropped 2 bases and J dropped 4 bases, with 7 bases sitting between them. Germline CDR1 SEHNR, CDR2 FQNEAQ (reference sequence). This CDR3 spans 13 amino acids. CDR3: CASSLREADTQYF. The CDR3, as DNA: TGTGCCAGCAGCTTAAGGGAAGCAGATACGCAGTATTTT.

The chain carries TRBV5-1 and TRBJ2-5, with D tentatively TRBD1 or TRBD2 (5 bases each). CDR1 and CDR2 from the germline V gene are SGHRS and YFSETQ. V was trimmed by 4 bases and J by 5 bases, leaving 12 bases between them. The length of the CDR3 is 13 residues. Written as DNA, the CDR3 is TGCGCCAGCAGCAGTGGATGGGACGAGACCCAGTACTTC. Amino acid sequence: CASSSGWDETQYF.